These T cell receptor beta chains were read from a single sample in a study of blood T cell repertoires in COVID-19. Data came from immunoSEQ multiplex PCR; TCRdb stores just in-frame clones and leaves some out. Altogether approximately 500,000 clones are present, approximately 85% being singletons, with the ten largest covering approximately 3%. Sequencing was performed on peripheral blood. The receptors come from a human donor in a cohort sampled during active COVID-19. Both conserved end residues are part of each CDR3. The D gene is left open where the match is weak. Clone sizes are given selectively: once, few, many, or a class where the clone is expanded.

DNA: TGTGCCAGCAGAAACCAGGGGGCGATAACAGATACGCAGTATTTT
CDR3: CASRNQGAITDTQYF
J: TRBJ2-3
D: TRBD1
size: -
V: TRBV6-4

DNA: TGCGCCAGCAGGGGCCAGGGATCCTACGAGCAGTACTTC
CDR3: CASRGQGSYEQYF
J: TRBJ2-7
D: -
size: -
V: TRBV5-1

DNA: TGTGCCAGCAGCCTAGGACAGTTTAATGAAAAACTGTTTTTT
CDR3: CASSLGQFNEKLFF
J: TRBJ1-4
D: -
size: -
V: TRBV5-5

DNA: TGTGCCAGCAGCCCCGGGGACAGGGAAAATTCACCCCTCCACTTT
CDR3: CASSPGDRENSPLHF
J: TRBJ1-6
D: TRBD1
size: -
V: TRBV7-9

DNA: TGTGCCAGCAGCCAGAGGAGGACAGGGAACGTAAAAATGGGCGAGCAGTACTTC
CDR3: CASSQRRTGNVKMGEQYF
J: TRBJ2-7
D: TRBD1
size: -
V: TRBV5-6

DNA: TGTGCCAGTAGTACAAGACAGGGGTTTATCAACGAGCAGTACTTC
CDR3: CASSTRQGFINEQYF
J: TRBJ2-7
D: TRBD1
size: -
V: TRBV19

DNA: TGTGCCAGCACCCCGACAGGGTACTTCACTGAAGCTTTCTTT
CDR3: CASTPTGYFTEAFF
J: TRBJ1-1
D: TRBD1
size: -
V: TRBV6-5

DNA: TGTGCCAGCAGCAAAGCGGGGTCAGCAGGGGGCGTAGGAGGGAACACTGAAGCTTTCTTT
CDR3: CASSKAGSAGGVGGNTEAFF
J: TRBJ1-1
D: -
size: -
V: TRBV21-1

DNA: TGTGCCTGGAGTTCTCGGGCCTACGAGCAGTACTTC
CDR3: CAWSSRAYEQYF
J: TRBJ2-7
D: -
size: -
V: TRBV30

DNA: TGTGCCAGCAGTTTTGAGGGAAGGATGAGCTACACCTTC
CDR3: CASSFEGRMSYTF
J: TRBJ1-2
D: -
size: -
V: TRBV28

DNA: TGTGCCAGCAGCTTAGGGTCCCTAGGTGAAAAACTGTTTTTT
CDR3: CASSLGSLGEKLFF
J: TRBJ1-4
D: -
size: -
V: TRBV7-2

DNA: TGTGCCAGCAGCTACTCCGCCGGTTGGACAGGGAACCCTGAAGCTTTCTTT
CDR3: CASSYSAGWTGNPEAFF
J: TRBJ1-1
D: TRBD1
size: -
V: TRBV7-2

DNA: TGTGCCAGCAGAAAGGGGGCGCGGAACACTGAAGCTTTCTTT
CDR3: CASRKGARNTEAFF
J: TRBJ1-1
D: TRBD1
size: -
V: TRBV6-5

DNA: TGTGCCAGCAGGACAGGGGGAGATGAAAAACTGTTTTTT
CDR3: CASRTGGDEKLFF
J: TRBJ1-4
D: TRBD1
size: -
V: TRBV28

DNA: TGTGCCAGCAGCTTCAGACAGGGGAAAAATGAGCAGTTCTTC
CDR3: CASSFRQGKNEQFF
J: TRBJ2-1
D: TRBD1
size: once
V: TRBV7-9

DNA: TGTGCCAGCACCATCACCGGGACAGGGGGCGATGGCTACACCTTC
CDR3: CASTITGTGGDGYTF
J: TRBJ1-2
D: TRBD1
size: few
V: TRBV9

DNA: TGTGCCAGCAGCCGGACAGGGGCCACTGAAGCTTTCTTT
CDR3: CASSRTGATEAFF
J: TRBJ1-1
D: TRBD1
size: -
V: TRBV11-3

DNA: TGTGCCAGCAGCTTTCGACAGGCCCAAGAGACCCAGTACTTC
CDR3: CASSFRQAQETQYF
J: TRBJ2-5
D: -
size: few
V: TRBV11-2

DNA: TGTGCCAGCAGTGCTGGAGGGGGACTAGCGGGAGGGCCGAGCTACGAGCAGTACTTC
CDR3: CASSAGGGLAGGPSYEQYF
J: TRBJ2-7
D: TRBD2
size: -
V: TRBV6-1

DNA: TGTGCCAGCAGCTTGTGGGCAGTTTTTAATTCACCCCTCCACTTT
CDR3: CASSLWAVFNSPLHF
J: TRBJ1-6
D: -
size: -
V: TRBV5-5

DNA: TGTGCCAGCAGTCATCGCAGGAACACCGGGGAGCTGTTTTTT
CDR3: CASSHRRNTGELFF
J: TRBJ2-2
D: -
size: -
V: TRBV6-2/TRBV6-3

DNA: TGTGCCAGTAGTCCGGGACTAGCGGGTACCTACGAGCAGTACTTC
CDR3: CASSPGLAGTYEQYF
J: TRBJ2-7
D: TRBD2
size: -
V: TRBV19

DNA: TGCGCCAGCAGCTTGGCAGGGCTGATCACAGATACGCAGTATTTT
CDR3: CASSLAGLITDTQYF
J: TRBJ2-3
D: -
size: once
V: TRBV5-1

DNA: TGTGCCAGCTCCCGGTCGGACACGAACACCGGGGAGCTGTTTTTT
CDR3: CASSRSDTNTGELFF
J: TRBJ2-2
D: -
size: -
V: TRBV18

DNA: TGTGCCAGCAGTGCGGACCTGGGGAGGGAGAACACCGGGGAGCTGTTTTTT
CDR3: CASSADLGRENTGELFF
J: TRBJ2-2
D: TRBD2
size: once
V: TRBV28

DNA: TGTGCCAGCAGCTCCGCCTACGAGCAGTACTTC
CDR3: CASSSAYEQYF
J: TRBJ2-7
D: -
size: -
V: TRBV11-2

DNA: TGTGCCAGCAGTTTTGGGAATCCGGGGATGGGCTATGGCTACACCTTC
CDR3: CASSFGNPGMGYGYTF
J: TRBJ1-2
D: -
size: -
V: TRBV28

DNA: TGTGCCAGCAGCCTCGGGGACGAGCAGTACTTC
CDR3: CASSLGDEQYF
J: TRBJ2-7
D: -
size: -
V: TRBV4-2

DNA: TGTGCCAGCAGTGAAGCGGGGCAGGAGCTAGGTTCACCCCTCCACTTT
CDR3: CASSEAGQELGSPLHF
J: TRBJ1-6
D: -
size: -
V: TRBV6-1

DNA: TGTGCCTGGAGTTTACAAGAGACCCAGTACTTC
CDR3: CAWSLQETQYF
J: TRBJ2-5
D: -
size: -
V: TRBV30

DNA: TGTGCCAGCAGCCAGGCCGGACTAGCGGGAGGGCAACACAATGAGCAGTTCTTC
CDR3: CASSQAGLAGGQHNEQFF
J: TRBJ2-1
D: TRBD2
size: -
V: TRBV4-2

DNA: TGTGCCAGCAGTGAAGAACCGGGACAGGGGGTCGGGGGCTATGGCTACACCTTC
CDR3: CASSEEPGQGVGGYGYTF
J: TRBJ1-2
D: TRBD1
size: -
V: TRBV6-4

DNA: TGTGCCAGCAGTTTAGGGGGCAACACTGAAGCTTTCTTT
CDR3: CASSLGGNTEAFF
J: TRBJ1-1
D: -
size: -
V: TRBV28

DNA: TGTGCCAGCAGCTTAGACGGTAATCCTAACTATGGCTACACCTTC
CDR3: CASSLDGNPNYGYTF
J: TRBJ1-2
D: -
size: -
V: TRBV7-2

DNA: TGTGCCAGTAGTATGGAGGGGACAGGGAGACCAAAGCAGTACTTC
CDR3: CASSMEGTGRPKQYF
J: TRBJ2-7
D: TRBD1
size: -
V: TRBV19

DNA: TGTGCCAGCAGCCCTCGACTAGCGCGTTCCTACAATGAGCAGTTCTTC
CDR3: CASSPRLARSYNEQFF
J: TRBJ2-1
D: TRBD2
size: -
V: TRBV7-9

DNA: TGTGCCACGGGACAGTCCGGATACGAGCAGTACTTC
CDR3: CATGQSGYEQYF
J: TRBJ2-7
D: TRBD1
size: -
V: TRBV28

DNA: TGTGCCATCAGAAGGGAGGGGACACCGAACACTGAAGCTTTCTTT
CDR3: CAIRREGTPNTEAFF
J: TRBJ1-1
D: -
size: few
V: TRBV10-3

DNA: TGTGCCAGTAGTGCCCTGGGACTAGCGGGCGACGAGCAGTACTTC
CDR3: CASSALGLAGDEQYF
J: TRBJ2-7
D: TRBD2
size: many
V: TRBV19

DNA: TGTGCCAGCCGACACCCATCCTCCTACGAGCAGTACTTC
CDR3: CASRHPSSYEQYF
J: TRBJ2-7
D: -
size: few
V: TRBV28

DNA: TGTGCCAGCAGCTATTCACAGCTTCCCGAAGCTTTCTTT
CDR3: CASSYSQLPEAFF
J: TRBJ1-1
D: -
size: -
V: TRBV7-2

DNA: TGTGCCAGCAGCCCCAGCGGGAGAGTCAATGAGCAGTTCTTC
CDR3: CASSPSGRVNEQFF
J: TRBJ2-1
D: TRBD2
size: -
V: TRBV3-1/TRBV3-2

DNA: TGTGCTAGTGGTACCCAACTAAATGAAAAACTGTTTTTT
CDR3: CASGTQLNEKLFF
J: TRBJ1-4
D: -
size: -
V: TRBV12-5

DNA: TGTGCCAGCACCGCTCTCAGTTGGGACAGGGATAATTCACCCCTCCACTTT
CDR3: CASTALSWDRDNSPLHF
J: TRBJ1-6
D: TRBD1
size: -
V: TRBV5-6

DNA: TGTGCCAGTAGTATGTCCTTACAGGGTCCCGGGGCCAACGTCCTGACTTTC
CDR3: CASSMSLQGPGANVLTF
J: TRBJ2-6
D: -
size: -
V: TRBV19

DNA: TGTGCCAGCAGCTCAAGGCGGGGAGTAGAGACCCAGTACTTC
CDR3: CASSSRRGVETQYF
J: TRBJ2-5
D: -
size: -
V: TRBV11-3

DNA: TGTGCCAGCAGCCGAATCCCAAGCGGGGACTCCTACAATGAGCAGTTCTTC
CDR3: CASSRIPSGDSYNEQFF
J: TRBJ2-1
D: TRBD2
size: -
V: TRBV11-2

DNA: TGCAGTGCTAGTCAACAGACAGGGGTTACTGAAGCTTTCTTT
CDR3: CSASQQTGVTEAFF
J: TRBJ1-1
D: TRBD1
size: -
V: TRBV20-1

DNA: TGTGCCTGGGGTTACAGTCTGAACACTGAAGCTTTCTTT
CDR3: CAWGYSLNTEAFF
J: TRBJ1-1
D: -
size: -
V: TRBV30

DNA: TGTGCCAGCAGCTTTGGACTCCAGCCGACGGGTTCACCCCTCCACTTT
CDR3: CASSFGLQPTGSPLHF
J: TRBJ1-6
D: -
size: -
V: TRBV11-2

DNA: TGTGCCAGCAGCCGCTCGGGGACATACGAGCAGTACTTC
CDR3: CASSRSGTYEQYF
J: TRBJ2-7
D: -
size: once
V: TRBV4-2

DNA: TGTGCCTGGAGTGTACCCGTGACAGGGCAATCAGATACGCAGTATTTT
CDR3: CAWSVPVTGQSDTQYF
J: TRBJ2-3
D: TRBD1
size: -
V: TRBV30

DNA: TGTGCCAGCAGCTTAATAGGGCAGGGAACCTACGAGCAGTACTTC
CDR3: CASSLIGQGTYEQYF
J: TRBJ2-7
D: -
size: -
V: TRBV7-2

DNA: TGTGCCAGCAGCTTTCCCCGGGACAGGGGGAGAGGTTCACCCCTCCACTTT
CDR3: CASSFPRDRGRGSPLHF
J: TRBJ1-6
D: TRBD1
size: -
V: TRBV5-8

DNA: TGTGCCAGCAGTAAAAGAGAGGCAGAGACCCAGTACTTC
CDR3: CASSKREAETQYF
J: TRBJ2-5
D: -
size: -
V: TRBV7-9